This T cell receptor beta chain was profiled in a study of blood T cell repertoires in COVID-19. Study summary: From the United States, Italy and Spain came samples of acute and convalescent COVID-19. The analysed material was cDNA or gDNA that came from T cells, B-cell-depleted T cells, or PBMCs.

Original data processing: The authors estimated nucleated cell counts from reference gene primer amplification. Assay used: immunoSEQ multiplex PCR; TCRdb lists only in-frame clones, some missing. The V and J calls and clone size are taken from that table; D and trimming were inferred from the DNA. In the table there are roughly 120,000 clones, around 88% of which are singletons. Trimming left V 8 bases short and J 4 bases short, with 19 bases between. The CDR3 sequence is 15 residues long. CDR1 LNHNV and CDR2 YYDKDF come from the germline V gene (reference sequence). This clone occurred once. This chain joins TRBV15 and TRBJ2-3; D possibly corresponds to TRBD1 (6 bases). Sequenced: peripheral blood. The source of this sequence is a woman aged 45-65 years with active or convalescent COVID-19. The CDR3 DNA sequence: TGTGCCACCTCCCGCCGCCAGGACAGACCAGATACGCAGTATTTT. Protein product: CATSRRQDRPDTQYF.